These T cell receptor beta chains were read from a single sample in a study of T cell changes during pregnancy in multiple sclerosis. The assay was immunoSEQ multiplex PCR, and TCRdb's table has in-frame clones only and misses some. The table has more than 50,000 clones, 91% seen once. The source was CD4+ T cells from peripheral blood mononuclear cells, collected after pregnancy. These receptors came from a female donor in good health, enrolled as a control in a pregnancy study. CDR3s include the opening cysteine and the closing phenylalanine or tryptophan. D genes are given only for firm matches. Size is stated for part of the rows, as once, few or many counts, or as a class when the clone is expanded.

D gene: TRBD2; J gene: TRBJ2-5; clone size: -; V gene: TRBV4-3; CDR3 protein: CASSQEGRRGETQYF; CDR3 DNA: TGCGCCAGCAGCCAAGAAGGCAGGCGGGGGGAGACCCAGTACTTC
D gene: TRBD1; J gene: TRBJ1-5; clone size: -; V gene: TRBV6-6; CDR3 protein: CASSYPTGLNQPQHF; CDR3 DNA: TGTGCCAGCAGTTACCCGACAGGGCTCAATCAGCCCCAGCATTTT
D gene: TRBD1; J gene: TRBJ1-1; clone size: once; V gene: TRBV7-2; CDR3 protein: CASSSGGRGNTEAFF; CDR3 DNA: TGTGCCAGCAGCTCAGGGGGCCGGGGGAACACTGAAGCTTTCTTT
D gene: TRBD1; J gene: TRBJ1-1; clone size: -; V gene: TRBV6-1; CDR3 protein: CASSQTWTGTEAFF; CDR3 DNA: TGTGCCAGCAGCCAAACGTGGACAGGGACCGAAGCTTTCTTT
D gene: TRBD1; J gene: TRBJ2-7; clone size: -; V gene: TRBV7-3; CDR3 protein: CASSPTQGAEQYF; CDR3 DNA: TGTGCCAGCAGCCCAACACAGGGGGCCGAGCAGTACTTC
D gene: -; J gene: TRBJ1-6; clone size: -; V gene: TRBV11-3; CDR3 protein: CASSLDPLGGEDHSPLHF; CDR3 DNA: TGTGCCAGCAGCTTAGACCCCCTCGGCGGGGAGGACCATTCACCCCTCCACTTT
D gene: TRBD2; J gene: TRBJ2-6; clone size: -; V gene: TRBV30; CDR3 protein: CAGPGGTGANVLTF; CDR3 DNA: TGTGCCGGGCCGGGGGGGACAGGGGCCAACGTCCTGACTTTC
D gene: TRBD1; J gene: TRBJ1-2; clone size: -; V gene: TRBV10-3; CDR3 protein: CAIPVQGGYGYTF; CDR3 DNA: TGTGCCATACCCGTGCAGGGGGGCTATGGCTACACCTTC
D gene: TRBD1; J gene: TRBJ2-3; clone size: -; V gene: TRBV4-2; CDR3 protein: CASSQGDRGRTDTQYF; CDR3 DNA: TGTGCCAGCAGCCAAGGAGACAGGGGGCGGACAGATACGCAGTATTTT
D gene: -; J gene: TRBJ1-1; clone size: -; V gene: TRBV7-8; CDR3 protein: CASSTPENTEAFF; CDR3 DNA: TGTGCCAGCAGCACACCAGAGAACACTGAAGCTTTCTTT